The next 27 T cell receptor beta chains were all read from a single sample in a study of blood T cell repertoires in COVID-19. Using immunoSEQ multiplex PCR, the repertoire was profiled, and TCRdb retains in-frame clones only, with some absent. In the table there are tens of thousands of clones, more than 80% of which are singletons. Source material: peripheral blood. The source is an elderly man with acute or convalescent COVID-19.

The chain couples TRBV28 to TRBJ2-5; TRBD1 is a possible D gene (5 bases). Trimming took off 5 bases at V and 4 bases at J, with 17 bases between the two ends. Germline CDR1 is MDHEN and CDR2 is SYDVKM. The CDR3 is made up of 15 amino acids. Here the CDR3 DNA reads TGTGCCAGCAGTAAACACTCAGGGTTTTCAGAGACCCAGTACTTC. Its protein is CASSKHSGFSETQYF.

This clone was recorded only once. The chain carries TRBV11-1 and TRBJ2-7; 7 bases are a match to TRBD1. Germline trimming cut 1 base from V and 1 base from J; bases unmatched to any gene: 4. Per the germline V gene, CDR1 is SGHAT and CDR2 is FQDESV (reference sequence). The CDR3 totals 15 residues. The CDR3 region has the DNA TGTGCCAGCAGCTTAGGGACAGGCCCTTCCTACGAGCAGTACTTC. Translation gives CASSLGTGPSYEQYF.

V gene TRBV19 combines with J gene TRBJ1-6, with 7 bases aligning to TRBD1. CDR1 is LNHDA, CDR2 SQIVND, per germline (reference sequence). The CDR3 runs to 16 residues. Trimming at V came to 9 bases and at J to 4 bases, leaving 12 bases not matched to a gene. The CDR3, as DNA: TGTGCCAGCAGAGTACAGGGGTTAGAGTATAATTCACCCCTCCACTTT. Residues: CASRVQGLEYNSPLHF. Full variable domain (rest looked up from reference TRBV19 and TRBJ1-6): DGGITQSPKYLFRKEGQNVTLSCEQNLNHDAMYWYRQDPGQGLRLIYYSQIVNDFQKGDIAEGYSVSREKKESFPLTVTSAQKNPTAFYLCASRVQGLEYNSPLHFGNGTRLTVT.

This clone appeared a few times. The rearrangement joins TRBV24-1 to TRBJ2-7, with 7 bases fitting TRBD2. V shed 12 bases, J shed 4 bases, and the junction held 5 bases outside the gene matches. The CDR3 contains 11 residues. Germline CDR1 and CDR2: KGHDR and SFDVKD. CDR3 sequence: CAAGGTYEQYF. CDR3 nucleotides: TGTGCCGCCGGGGGGACTTACGAGCAGTACTTC.

The CDR3 reads CASRVQGGGNTIYF. Written as DNA, the CDR3 is TGTGCCAGCAGGGTACAGGGCGGTGGAAACACCATATATTTT. The V and J genes are TRBV6-5 and TRBJ1-3; a possible D gene is TRBD1 (6 bases). Deletions cut 6 bases from V and 3 bases from J, with 12 bases between. The CDR3 extends over 14 amino acids. The V gene's germline CDR1 is MNHEY and CDR2 SVGAGI.

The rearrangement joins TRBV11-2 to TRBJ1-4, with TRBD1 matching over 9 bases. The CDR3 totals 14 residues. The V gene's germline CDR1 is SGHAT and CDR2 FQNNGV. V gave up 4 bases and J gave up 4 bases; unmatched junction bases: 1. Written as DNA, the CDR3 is TGTGCCAGCAGCTGGACAGGGGTTAATGAAAAACTGTTTTTT. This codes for CASSWTGVNEKLFF.

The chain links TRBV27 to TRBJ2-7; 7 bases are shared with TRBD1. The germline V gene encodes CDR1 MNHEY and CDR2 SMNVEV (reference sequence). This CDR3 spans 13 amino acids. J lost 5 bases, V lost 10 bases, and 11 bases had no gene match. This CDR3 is CATNAYRGDEQYF. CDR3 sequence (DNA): TGTGCCACCAACGCCTACAGGGGAGACGAGCAGTACTTC.

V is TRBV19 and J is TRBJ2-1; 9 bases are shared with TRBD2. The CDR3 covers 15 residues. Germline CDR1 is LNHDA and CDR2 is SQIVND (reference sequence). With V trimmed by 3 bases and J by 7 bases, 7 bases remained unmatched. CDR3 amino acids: CASSMVAGVLNEQFF. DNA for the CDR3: TGTGCCAGTAGTATGGTAGCGGGAGTATTGAATGAGCAGTTCTTC.

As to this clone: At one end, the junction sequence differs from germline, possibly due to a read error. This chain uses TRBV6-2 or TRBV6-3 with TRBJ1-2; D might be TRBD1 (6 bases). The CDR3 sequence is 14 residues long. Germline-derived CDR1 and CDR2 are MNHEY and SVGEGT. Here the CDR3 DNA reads TGTGCCAGCAGTCACTCAGGGGTAAACTATGGCTACACCTTC. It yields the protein CASSHSGVNYGYTF.

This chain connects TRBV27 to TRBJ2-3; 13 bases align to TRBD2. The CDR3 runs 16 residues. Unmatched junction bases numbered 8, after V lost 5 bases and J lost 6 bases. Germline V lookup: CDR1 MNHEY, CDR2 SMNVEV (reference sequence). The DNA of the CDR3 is TGTGCCAGCAGTCTCCGGACTAGCGGGAGTGGGGATACGCAGTATTTT. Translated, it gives CASSLRTSGSGDTQYF.

In nucleotides, the CDR3 is TGCGCCAGCAGCTGGGGGACTAGCGAAAGCACAGATACGCAGTATTTT. Its protein is CASSWGTSESTDTQYF. This chain uses TRBV5-1 with TRBJ2-3; 10 bases are a match to TRBD2. Germline CDR1 is SGHRS and CDR2 is YFSETQ. The J segment lost 0 bases and the V segment lost 3 bases, leaving 4 bases of the junction unmatched. This CDR3 spans 16 amino acids.

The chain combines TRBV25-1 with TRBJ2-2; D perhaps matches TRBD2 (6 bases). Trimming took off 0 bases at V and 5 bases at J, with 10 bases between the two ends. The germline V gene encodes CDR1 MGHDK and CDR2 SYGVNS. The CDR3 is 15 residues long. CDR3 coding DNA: TGTGCCAGCAGTGAATATATGGCGGGGACCGGGGAGCTGTTTTTT. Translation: CASSEYMAGTGELFF.

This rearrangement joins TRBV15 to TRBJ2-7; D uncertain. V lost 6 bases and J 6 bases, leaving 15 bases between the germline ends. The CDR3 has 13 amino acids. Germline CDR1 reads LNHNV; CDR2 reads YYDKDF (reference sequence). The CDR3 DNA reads TGTGCCACCAGTATTAAACGAGGTGCCGAGCAGTACTTC. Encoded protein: CATSIKRGAEQYF.

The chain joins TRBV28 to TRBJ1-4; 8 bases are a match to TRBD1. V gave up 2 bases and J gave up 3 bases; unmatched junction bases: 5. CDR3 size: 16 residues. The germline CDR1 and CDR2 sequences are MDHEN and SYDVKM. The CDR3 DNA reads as TGTGCCAGCAGTTTAACAGGGGGAGGTTCTAATGAAAAACTGTTTTTT. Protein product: CASSLTGGGSNEKLFF.

The CDR3 here is CASSFGSGGVNEQFF. CDR3 sequence (DNA): TGCGCCAGCAGCTTCGGTAGCGGGGGGGTGAATGAGCAGTTCTTC. The rearrangement links TRBV5-1 to TRBJ2-1; the match to TRBD2 covers 11 bases. Trimming removed 2 bases from V and 7 bases from J; junction bases left unmatched: 5. Germline V lookup: CDR1 SGHRS, CDR2 YFSETQ. This CDR3 has 15 residues.

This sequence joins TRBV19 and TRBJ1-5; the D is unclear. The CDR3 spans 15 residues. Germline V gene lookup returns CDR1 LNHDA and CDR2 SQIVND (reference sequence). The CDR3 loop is CTSSQIAGGNQPQHF. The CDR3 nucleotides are TGTACGAGCAGCCAGATAGCGGGAGGCAATCAGCCCCAGCATTTT.

The CDR3 reads CASSKPGQGWTEAFF. DNA for the CDR3: TGTGCCAGCAGTAAACCGGGACAGGGATGGACTGAAGCTTTCTTT. The chain is built from TRBV28 and TRBJ1-1, with 9 positions matching TRBD1. Germline CDR1 MDHEN, CDR2 SYDVKM. Germline trimming cut 5 bases from V and 5 bases from J; bases unmatched to any gene: 9. This CDR3 has 15 amino acids.

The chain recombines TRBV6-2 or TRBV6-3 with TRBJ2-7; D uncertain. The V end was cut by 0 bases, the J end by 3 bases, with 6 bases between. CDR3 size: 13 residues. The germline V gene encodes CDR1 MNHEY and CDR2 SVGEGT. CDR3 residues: CASSYSHFYEQYF. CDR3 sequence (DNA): TGTGCCAGCAGTTACTCGCACTTCTACGAGCAGTACTTC.

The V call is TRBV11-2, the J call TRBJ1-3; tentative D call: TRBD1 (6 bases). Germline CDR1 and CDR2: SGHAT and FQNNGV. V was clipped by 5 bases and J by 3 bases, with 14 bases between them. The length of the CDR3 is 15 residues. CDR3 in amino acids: CASSPQGLGGNTIYF. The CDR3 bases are TGTGCCAGCAGCCCCCAGGGGTTGGGTGGAAACACCATATATTTT.

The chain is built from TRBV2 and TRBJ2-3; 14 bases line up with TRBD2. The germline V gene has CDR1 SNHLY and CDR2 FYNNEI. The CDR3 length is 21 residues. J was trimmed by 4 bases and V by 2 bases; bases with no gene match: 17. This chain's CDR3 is CASSEYGGAGGLAGVADTQYF. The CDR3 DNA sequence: TGTGCCAGCAGTGAATATGGGGGCGCCGGGGGACTAGCGGGAGTTGCAGATACGCAGTATTTT.

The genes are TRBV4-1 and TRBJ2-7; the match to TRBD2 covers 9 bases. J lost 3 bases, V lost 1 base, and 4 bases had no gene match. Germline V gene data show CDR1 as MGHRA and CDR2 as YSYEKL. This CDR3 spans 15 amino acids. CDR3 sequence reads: CASSQAAGGLYEQYF. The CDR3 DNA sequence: TGCGCCAGCAGCCAAGCAGCGGGAGGTCTCTACGAGCAGTACTTC.

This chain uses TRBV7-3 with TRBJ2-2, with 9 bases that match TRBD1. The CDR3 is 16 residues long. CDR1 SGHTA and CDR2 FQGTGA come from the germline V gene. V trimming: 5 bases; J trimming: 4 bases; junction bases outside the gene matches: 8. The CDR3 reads CASSLRQGVSTGELFF. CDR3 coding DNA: TGTGCCAGCAGCCTTAGACAGGGGGTTTCCACCGGGGAGCTGTTTTTT.

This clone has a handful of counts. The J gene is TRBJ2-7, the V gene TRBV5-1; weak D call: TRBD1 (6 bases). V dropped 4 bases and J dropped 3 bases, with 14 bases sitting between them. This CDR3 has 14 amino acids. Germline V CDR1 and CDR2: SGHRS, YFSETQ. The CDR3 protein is CASSLGQPSYEQYF. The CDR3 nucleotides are TGCGCCAGCAGCCTCGGACAGCCCAGCTACGAGCAGTACTTC.

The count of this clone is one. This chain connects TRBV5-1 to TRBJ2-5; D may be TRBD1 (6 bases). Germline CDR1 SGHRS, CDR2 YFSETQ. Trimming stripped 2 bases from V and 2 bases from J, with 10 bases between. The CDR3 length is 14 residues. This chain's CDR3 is CASSFGTNQETQYF. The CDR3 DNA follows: TGCGCCAGCAGCTTCGGGACAAATCAAGAGACCCAGTACTTC.

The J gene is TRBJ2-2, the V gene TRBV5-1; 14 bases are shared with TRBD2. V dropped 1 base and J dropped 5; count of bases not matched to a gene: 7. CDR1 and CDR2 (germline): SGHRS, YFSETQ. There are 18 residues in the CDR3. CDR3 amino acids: CASSLTGLAGGGTGELFF. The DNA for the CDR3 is TGCGCCAGCAGCTTGACCGGACTAGCGGGAGGCGGGACCGGGGAGCTGTTTTTT. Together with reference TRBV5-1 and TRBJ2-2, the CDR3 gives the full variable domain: KAGVTQTPRYLIKTRGQQVTLSCSPISGHRSVSWYQQTPGQGLQFLFEYFSETQRNKGNFPGRFSGRQFSNSRSEMNVSTLELGDSALYLCASSLTGLAGGGTGELFFGEGSRLTVL.

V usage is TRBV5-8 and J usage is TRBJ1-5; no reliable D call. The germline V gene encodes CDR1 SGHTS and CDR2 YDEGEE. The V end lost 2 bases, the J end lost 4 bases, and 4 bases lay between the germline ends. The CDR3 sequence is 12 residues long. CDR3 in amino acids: CASSFSNQPQHF. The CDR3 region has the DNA TGTGCCAGCAGCTTCAGTAATCAGCCCCAGCATTTT.

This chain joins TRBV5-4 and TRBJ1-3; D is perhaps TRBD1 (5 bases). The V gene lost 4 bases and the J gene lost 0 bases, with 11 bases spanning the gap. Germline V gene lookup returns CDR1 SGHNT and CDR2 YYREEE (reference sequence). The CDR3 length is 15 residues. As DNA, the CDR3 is TGTGCCAGCAGCCGCAGGGCCGCCTCTGGAAACACCATATATTTT. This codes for CASSRRAASGNTIYF.